Many counts were recorded for the clone carrying this TCR beta chain. The antigen remains undetermined. A far bigger clonotype differs at one base, so this is likely a read error. The read finishes 3 residues shy of the CDR3 end, and the germline J gene is used to complete it. The data stem from a study of T cell clonality in common variable immunodeficiency. Whole-study findings and limits: Compared with controls, CVID subjects had fewer shared TCRbeta clones. CVID patient heterogeneity limited repertoire-clinical complication correlations. TCRbeta clonality was increased in CVID versus healthy controls.

Germline assignment: CDR1 DFQATT and CDR2 SNEGSKA (reference sequence). The V and J ends lost 6 bases and 4 bases, in that order; junction bases with no gene match: 11. This CDR3 spans 15 amino acids. Control and CVID samples contributed equal amounts of genomic DNA. Sequencing was performed with immunoSEQ multiplex PCR; in TCRdb, only in-frame clones are kept and a portion is missing. There are approximately 34,000 clones in the sample, none observed a single time. The sample comprised peripheral blood mononuclear cells. The rearrangement links TRBV20-1 to TRBJ1-3; 8 nucleotides line up with TRBD1. This TCR derives from a person aged 18 to 70 in good health. The covered CDR3 bases are TGCAGTGCGCCCGACAGGGGAATACCCGGAAACACC. Its protein product is CSAPDRGIPGNT. The CDR3 in its entirety is CSAPDRGIPGNTIYF.